One sample yielded the 8 T cell receptor beta chains listed below, sequenced in a study of T cells after yellow fever vaccination (dated by TCRdb to about 2019). The sample's treatment or condition, from its label and the paper: live attenuated yellow fever vaccine strain. To prepare the library, 5' RACE was applied. TCRdb lists the instrument as Illumina HiSeq 2500. TCRdb passed the public sequencing reads through fastp at Q25 and MiXCR, retaining productive beta sequences. Here each entry gathers all rows of one CDR3 protein and keeps the most common genes and DNA. This sample has hundreds of thousands of distinct CDR3 sequences in its table, and 11% of those were observed once. 18% of the sample is taken by the ten largest. Sequenced material: PBMCs, taken on the day of the first yellow fever vaccination. The receptors stem from a young man who received the YFV17D yellow fever vaccine.

In its sample, this clonotype was seen a few times. The J gene is TRBJ2-2, the V gene TRBV5-6, with 9 bases lining up with TRBD1. Germline lookup yields CDR1 SGHDT and CDR2 YYEEEE. The trim removed 1 base at V and 7 bases at J, leaving 8 bases unmatched. The CDR3 consists of 16 residues. In DNA, the CDR3 is TGTGCCAGCAGCTTGACCGGGACAGGGCTATTCGGGGAGCTGTTTTTT. Amino acid sequence: CASSLTGTGLFGELFF. Using reference TRBV5-6 and TRBJ2-2 for the parts outside the CDR3, the full variable domain is DAGVTQSPTHLIKTRGQQVTLRCSPKSGHDTVSWYQQALGQGPQFIFQYYEEEERQRGNFPDRFSGHQFPNYSSELNVNALLLGDSALYLCASSLTGTGLFGELFFGEGSRLTVL.

V usage is TRBV4-3 and J usage is TRBJ1-4; D ambiguous. V was shortened by 6 bases and J by 6 bases, with 11 bases between the two germline ends. CDR1 and CDR2 (germline): LGHNA, YSLEER. This CDR3 spans 13 amino acids. The CDR3 region is CASSRKIYEKLFF. The CDR3 region has the DNA TGCGCCAGCAGTCGAAAAATTTATGAAAAACTGTTTTTT.

V usage is TRBV9 and J usage is TRBJ1-5; D unresolved. CDR3 size: 15 residues. Germline V gene sequence: CDR1 SGDLS, CDR2 YYNGEE. Trimming cost V 0 bases and J 2 bases, with 9 bases left between them. In DNA, the CDR3 is TGTGCCAGCAGCGTAGCCCATTACCGCAATCAGCCCCAGCATTTT. It encodes CASSVAHYRNQPQHF.

The rearrangement links TRBV20-1 to TRBJ2-3; 7 bases are a match to TRBD2. Germline V gives CDR1 DFQATT, CDR2 SNEGSKA (reference sequence). With V trimmed by 8 bases and J by 3 bases, 17 bases remained unmatched. This CDR3 contains 16 residues. Here the CDR3 reads CSRPDDGGMGTDTQYF. The CDR3 region has the DNA TGCAGTCGTCCGGACGACGGGGGGATGGGAACAGATACGCAGTATTTT.

The gene calls are TRBV7-2 and TRBJ2-7; perhaps TRBD2 as D (6 bases). There are 14 residues in the CDR3. The V gene's germline CDR1 is SGHTA and CDR2 FQGNSA. V gave up 1 base and J gave up 1 base, with 8 bases separating them. Here the CDR3 DNA reads TGTGCCAGCAGCTTAGGCGCGGGGTCCTACGAGCAGTACGTC. Translated: CASSLGAGSYEQYV.

The CDR3 region is CASAAAENTEAFF. As DNA, the CDR3 is TGTGCCAGCGCGGCGGCAGAAAACACTGAAGCTTTCTTT. The chain carries TRBV5-4 and TRBJ1-1; D gene uncertain. V was shortened by 7 bases and J by 2 bases, with 12 bases between the two germline ends. The CDR3 is made up of 13 amino acids. CDR1 SGHNT and CDR2 YYREEE come from the germline V gene (reference sequence).

This clonotype has just a few counts. This chain links TRBV24-1 with TRBJ2-2; 15 nucleotides align to TRBD2. Germline V gene sequence: CDR1 KGHDR, CDR2 SFDVKD. J lost 5 bases, V lost 4 bases, and 7 bases had no gene match. The length of the CDR3 is 18 residues. This CDR3 is CATSDPPGLAGGTGELFF. The CDR3 DNA reads TGTGCCACCAGTGACCCCCCCGGACTAGCGGGGGGGACCGGGGAGCTGTTTTTT.

A single count supports this clonotype. The chain recombines TRBV29-1 with TRBJ1-1; D is unclear. The germline CDR1 and CDR2 sequences are SQVTM and ANQGSEA. Trimming removed 3 bases from V and 1 base from J, with 9 bases in between. The CDR3 runs to 13 residues. The CDR3 DNA reads as TGCAGCGTTGACGGCGTTCGGAACACTGAAGCTTTCTTT. It codes for CSVDGVRNTEAFF.